This is a list of T cell receptor beta chains from one sample in a study of CD8+ T cells in alopecia areata. Sequencing was performed with immunoSEQ multiplex PCR; in TCRdb, only in-frame clones are kept and a portion is missing. Here the sample spans approximately 210,000 clones, over 55% being singletons. Sequencing used CD4+ T cells sorted from blood, obtained at week 24, from a patient treated with tofacitinib. Source of these receptors: a human donor with alopecia areata. CDR3s include the opening cysteine and the closing phenylalanine or tryptophan. A D gene is named only where the DNA matches it firmly. Some rows mark clone size as missing; the rest say once, few, many or name a class of expanded clone.

. | . | TRBJ2-5 | TRBV27 | 14 | CASSAGLTGETQYF | TGTGCCAGCAGTGCCGGACTCACCGGGGAGACCCAGTACTTC
TRBD1 | . | TRBJ1-2 | TRBV25-1 | 15 | CASSEGGTGNYGYTF | TGTGCCAGCAGTGAAGGGGGGACAGGGAACTATGGCTACACCTTC
. | . | TRBJ1-1 | TRBV27 | 13 | CASSFTANTEAFF | TGTGCCAGCAGCTTTACAGCGAACACTGAAGCTTTCTTT
. | few | TRBJ2-2 | TRBV19 | 15 | CASRRAGQGTGELFF | TGTGCCAGTAGGCGAGCAGGCCAGGGCACCGGGGAGCTGTTTTTT
. | . | TRBJ1-2 | TRBV29-1 | 13 | CSVEEEWEIGYTF | TGCAGCGTTGAAGAGGAGTGGGAAATTGGCTACACCTTC
. | few | TRBJ2-1 | TRBV29-1 | 11 | CSVEAQVEQFF | TGCAGCGTTGAAGCGCAGGTCGAGCAGTTCTTC
TRBD1 | few | TRBJ1-1 | TRBV19 | 15 | CASRPRGEGRTEAFF | TGTGCCAGTAGACCCAGGGGGGAGGGACGGACTGAAGCTTTCTTT
. | . | TRBJ1-2 | TRBV29-1 | 13 | CSVNMAIDYGYTF | TGCAGCGTAAACATGGCGATCGACTATGGCTACACCTTC
. | . | TRBJ2-1 | TRBV29-1 | 11 | CSVEERDEQFF | TGCAGCGTTGAAGAGAGGGATGAGCAGTTCTTC
. | . | TRBJ2-4 | TRBV11-1 | 16 | CASSLVGKGAKNIQYF | TGTGCCAGCAGCTTAGTAGGCAAGGGAGCCAAAAACATTCAGTACTTC
. | . | TRBJ2-7 | TRBV2 | 13 | CASTSDRSYEQYF | TGTGCCAGCACTTCGGACAGATCCTACGAGCAGTACTTC
TRBD1 | . | TRBJ2-1 | TRBV7-6 | 15 | CASSLAGQGYNEQFF | TGTGCCAGCAGCTTAGCAGGACAGGGATACAATGAGCAGTTCTTC
. | . | TRBJ1-5 | TRBV9 | 15 | CASSVSSDSNQPQHF | TGTGCCAGCAGCGTATCCAGTGATAGCAATCAGCCCCAGCATTTT
. | . | TRBJ1-5 | TRBV15 | 16 | CATSRTKGGGNQPQHF | TGTGCCACCAGCAGAACAAAAGGGGGTGGCAATCAGCCCCAGCATTTT
. | . | TRBJ1-5 | TRBV9 | 15 | CASSVGWALNQPQHF | TGTGCCAGCAGCGTAGGGTGGGCCCTCAATCAGCCCCAGCATTTT
TRBD1 | . | TRBJ2-3 | TRBV15 | 16 | CATSREGQGGTDTQYF | TGTGCCACCAGCAGAGAAGGACAGGGTGGAACAGATACGCAGTATTTT
TRBD1 | once | TRBJ1-5 | TRBV27 | 17 | CASSSSRDRVGPQPQHF | TGTGCCAGCAGTTCGTCCCGGGACAGGGTTGGACCCCAGCCCCAGCATTTT
. | . | TRBJ2-5 | TRBV27 | 13 | CASTKWPGETQYF | TGTGCCAGCACGAAATGGCCGGGAGAGACCCAGTACTTC
. | few | TRBJ1-2 | TRBV18 | 14 | CASSPPTDYYGYTF | TGTGCCAGCTCACCACCTACGGACTACTATGGCTACACCTTC
. | . | TRBJ1-1 | TRBV28 | 11 | CAIGGGTEAFF | TGTGCCATCGGGGGGGGCACTGAAGCTTTCTTT
. | . | TRBJ2-7 | TRBV5-6 | 14 | CASSPAMVSDEQYF | TGTGCCAGCAGCCCGGCGATGGTCAGCGACGAGCAGTACTTC
. | . | TRBJ1-5 | TRBV6-1 | 13 | CASSEEGTTFQHF | TGTGCCAGCAGTGAAGAGGGGACGACCTTCCAGCATTTT
TRBD2 | few | TRBJ2-2 | TRBV6-1 | 16 | CASREAGGPNTGELFF | TGTGCCAGCAGAGAAGCGGGGGGGCCTAACACCGGGGAGCTGTTTTTT
TRBD1 | once | TRBJ2-7 | TRBV29-1 | 14 | CSVVRDRGPNEQYF | TGCAGCGTTGTTCGGGACAGGGGGCCGAACGAGCAGTACTTC
TRBD1 | . | TRBJ2-7 | TRBV19 | 16 | CASSFRQGASAYEQYF | TGTGCCAGTAGTTTCCGACAGGGGGCGAGCGCCTACGAGCAGTACTTC
. | . | TRBJ1-2 | TRBV29-1 | 12 | CSVERRNYGYTF | TGCAGCGTAGAGAGGCGGAACTATGGCTACACCTTC
TRBD2 | . | TRBJ2-1 | TRBV25-1 | 15 | CASSEASGGRNEQFF | TGTGCCAGCAGTGAAGCTAGCGGGGGCCGCAATGAGCAGTTCTTC